A single sample is the source of the 16 T cell receptor beta chains below, sequenced in a study of blood T cell repertoires in COVID-19. The protocol was immunoSEQ multiplex PCR, while the TCRdb copy is restricted to in-frame clones and leaves out a portion. This table has approximately 280,000 clones, about 88% appearing once. The sequencing input was peripheral blood. The receptors here all came from a woman aged 60-75 years with acute or convalescent COVID-19.

The chain uses TRBV4-3 and TRBJ2-3, with 14 bases lining up with TRBD2. Germline CDR1 reads LGHNA; CDR2 reads YSLEER. V shed 2 bases, J shed 4 bases, and the junction held 8 bases outside the gene matches. The CDR3 consists of 18 residues. The CDR3 DNA follows: TGCGCCAGCAGCCAACCAGGGGGGGGACTAGCGGGAGCAGATACGCAGTATTTT. This sequence encodes CASSQPGGGLAGADTQYF.

The J gene is TRBJ1-2, the V gene TRBV7-8, with D possibly matching TRBD1 (5 bases). CDR1 and CDR2 from the germline V gene are SGHVS and FQNEAQ. The CDR3 loop spans 13 amino acids. Trimming cost V 5 bases and J 3 bases, with 10 bases left between them. In DNA, the CDR3 is TGTGCCAGCAGCACGCAGACAGACTATGGCTACACCTTC. Translating it yields CASSTQTDYGYTF.

This sequence joins TRBV5-1 and TRBJ2-3, with TRBD2 matching over 7 bases. The germline CDR1 and CDR2 sequences are SGHRS and YFSETQ. V lost 4 bases to trimming and J lost 8 bases; unmatched junction nucleotides: 13. The CDR3 length is 15 residues. CDR3 in DNA: TGCGCCAGCAGCGCCTCAGCGGGACTGACGGGTACGCAGTATTTT. Its protein is CASSASAGLTGTQYF.

The rearrangement links TRBV9 to TRBJ1-4; 7 positions match TRBD1. There are 14 residues in the CDR3. Trimming at V came to 4 bases and at J to 5 bases, leaving 5 bases not matched to a gene. Germline V lookup: CDR1 SGDLS, CDR2 YYNGEE. In nucleotides, the CDR3 is TGTGCCAGCAGCCTTCCGGGACAGAATGAAAAACTGTTTTTT. As protein: CASSLPGQNEKLFF.

V gene TRBV9 combines with J gene TRBJ2-3; a weak D match, TRBD2 (5 bases). V was shortened by 4 bases and J by 6 bases, with 12 bases between the two germline ends. CDR1 and CDR2 (germline): SGDLS, YYNGEE. The CDR3 has 13 residues. CDR3 region: CASSLRGSDTQYF. The CDR3 coding sequence is TGTGCCAGCAGCCTAAGAGGGTCGGATACGCAGTATTTT.

V gene TRBV18 combines with J gene TRBJ2-3, with D tentatively TRBD1 (5 bases). Germline V gives CDR1 KGHSH, CDR2 LQKENI. V was cut by 3 bases and J by 0 bases, with 7 bases left in between. The CDR3 is made up of 14 amino acids. The CDR3 coding sequence is TGTGCCAGCTCACCTCAGGGAAGCACAGATACGCAGTATTTT. It is translated as CASSPQGSTDTQYF.

J is TRBJ1-4 and V is TRBV25-1; possible D gene TRBD1, 5 bases. The V gene lost 2 bases and the J gene lost 6 bases, with 10 bases spanning the gap. CDR3 length: 14 residues. From germline, CDR1 is MGHDK and CDR2 SYGVNS. The CDR3 sequence is CASSENRQDEKLFF. Here the CDR3 DNA reads TGTGCCAGCAGTGAAAACAGGCAGGATGAAAAACTGTTTTTT.

The chain uses TRBV6-2 or TRBV6-3 and TRBJ2-7; 9 nucleotides agree with TRBD2. This CDR3 region has 15 residues. V lost 4 bases to trimming and J lost 1 base; unmatched junction nucleotides: 5. Germline V CDR1 and CDR2: MNHEY, SVGEGT. CDR3 in DNA: TGTGCCAGCAGTTGGAGCGGGGGGCTTTCCTACGAGCAGTACTTC. As protein: CASSWSGGLSYEQYF.

The CDR3 protein is CASSIGGPANYGYTF. The CDR3 DNA is TGTGCCAGTAGTATAGGGGGGCCGGCTAACTATGGCTACACCTTC. This chain uses TRBV19 with TRBJ1-2; D is possibly TRBD1 (6 bases). V lost 1 base to trimming and J lost 0 bases, with 9 bases between them. CDR3 size: 15 residues. From germline, CDR1 is LNHDA and CDR2 SQIVND (reference sequence).

The chain employs TRBV5-5 and TRBJ1-2; D is uncertain. V lost 0 bases to trimming and J lost 6 bases, with 9 bases between them. Germline V gives CDR1 SGHKS, CDR2 YYEKEE (reference sequence). The CDR3 extends over 13 amino acids. The CDR3 DNA reads TGTGCCAGCAGCTTGGAGAGGGCTGATGGCTACACCTTC. This translates into CASSLERADGYTF.

This chain connects TRBV2 to TRBJ2-2; TRBD2 agrees at 12 bases. The germline V gene has CDR1 SNHLY and CDR2 FYNNEI. The ends lost 5 bases at V and 0 bases at J; junction bases unmatched: 10. The CDR3 has 19 residues. The CDR3 loop reads CASSPSGTSGFTNTGELFF. The DNA of the CDR3 is TGTGCCAGCAGTCCCTCCGGGACTAGCGGGTTCACGAACACCGGGGAGCTGTTTTTT.

The V and J genes are TRBV6-6 and TRBJ2-4; D unresolved. Germline V gene lookup returns CDR1 MNHNY and CDR2 SVGAGI (reference sequence). With 2 bases removed from V and 6 bases from J, the gap between germline ends came to 8 bases. The CDR3 has 13 amino acids. DNA of the CDR3: TGTGCCAGCAGTTACGATACAAGAAACATTCAGTACTTC. Residues: CASSYDTRNIQYF.

The genes are TRBV5-6 and TRBJ1-1; 11 bases map to TRBD1. Per the germline V gene, CDR1 is SGHDT and CDR2 is YYEEEE. V lost 4 bases, J lost 6 bases, and 11 bases stayed unmatched. This CDR3 contains 16 residues. CDR3 DNA: TGTGCCAGCAGCGGGGGACAGGGGGTAAGGAATGCTGAAGCTTTCTTT. Translation gives CASSGGQGVRNAEAFF.

This rearrangement joins TRBV7-3 to TRBJ2-1, with 11 bases aligning to TRBD1. Germline CDR1 is SGHTA and CDR2 is FQGTGA. This CDR3 is 12 amino acids long. Trimming took 2 bases from V and 15 from J; bases not matched to a gene: 3. CDR3 sequence (DNA): TGTGCCAGCAGCTTAGGGACAGGGGGTTGGTTCTTC. Residues: CASSLGTGGWFF.

The V gene is TRBV18, the J gene TRBJ2-3, with D maybe TRBD2 (6 bases). Germline CDR1 reads KGHSH; CDR2 reads LQKENI. Trimming removed 6 bases at V and 3 bases at J, with 16 bases between. CDR3 length equals 15 residues. The CDR3 DNA sequence: TGTGCCAGCTCCCCCACGGGGGATGGAACAGATACGCAGTATTTT. Protein: CASSPTGDGTDTQYF.

The chain has TRBV9 and TRBJ2-1; no clear D. Looked up from germline, CDR1 is SGDLS and CDR2 is YYNGEE. V lost 4 bases, J lost 0 bases, and 14 bases lay in between. CDR3 length equals 16 residues. The CDR3 protein is CASSPPAGSSYNEQFF. The DNA of the CDR3 is TGTGCCAGCAGCCCCCCGGCAGGCTCCTCCTACAATGAGCAGTTCTTC.